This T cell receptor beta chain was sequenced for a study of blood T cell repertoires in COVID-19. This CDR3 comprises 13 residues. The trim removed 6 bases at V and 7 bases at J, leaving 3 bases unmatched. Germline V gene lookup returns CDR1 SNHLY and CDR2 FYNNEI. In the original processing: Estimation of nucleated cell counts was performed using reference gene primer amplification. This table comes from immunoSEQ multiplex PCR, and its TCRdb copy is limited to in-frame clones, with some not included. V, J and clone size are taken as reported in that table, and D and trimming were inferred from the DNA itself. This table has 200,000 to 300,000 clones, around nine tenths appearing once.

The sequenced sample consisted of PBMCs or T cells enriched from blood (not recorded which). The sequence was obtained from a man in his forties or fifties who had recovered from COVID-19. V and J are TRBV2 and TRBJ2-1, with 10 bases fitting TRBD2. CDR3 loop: CASRGLALNEQFF. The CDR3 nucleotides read TGTGCCAGCAGGGGACTAGCGTTAAATGAGCAGTTCTTC.